This entry features one T cell receptor (beta chain) sequence. Its antigen remains unidentified. The sample belongs to a study of CD8+ T cells in alopecia areata. Broader study findings: Scalp specimens additionally yield sequences from normal skin's resident alphabeta T cells.

PBMCs, the starting material, were the source of sorted CD4+ and CD8+ T cells. The CDR3 is made up of 13 amino acids. V shed 3 bases and J shed 6 bases, with 12 bases lying between them. Per the germline V gene, CDR1 is MNHEY and CDR2 is SVGAGI. Sequencing used cDNA as its template, made by extracting RNA and reverse transcribing it. The repertoire was sequenced with immunoSEQ multiplex PCR; TCRdb's copy has only in-frame clones and lacks some. This sample has hundreds of thousands of clones, with roughly 69% found just once. The receptor's source is a human donor with alopecia areata. The material was CD4+ T cells sorted from blood, obtained at week 0. The chain carries TRBV6-5 and TRBJ2-7; D may be TRBD1 (7 bases). CDR3 DNA: TGTGCCAGCAGTTATAGACAGGGAGGCGAGCAGTACTTC. Encoded protein: CASSYRQGGEQYF.